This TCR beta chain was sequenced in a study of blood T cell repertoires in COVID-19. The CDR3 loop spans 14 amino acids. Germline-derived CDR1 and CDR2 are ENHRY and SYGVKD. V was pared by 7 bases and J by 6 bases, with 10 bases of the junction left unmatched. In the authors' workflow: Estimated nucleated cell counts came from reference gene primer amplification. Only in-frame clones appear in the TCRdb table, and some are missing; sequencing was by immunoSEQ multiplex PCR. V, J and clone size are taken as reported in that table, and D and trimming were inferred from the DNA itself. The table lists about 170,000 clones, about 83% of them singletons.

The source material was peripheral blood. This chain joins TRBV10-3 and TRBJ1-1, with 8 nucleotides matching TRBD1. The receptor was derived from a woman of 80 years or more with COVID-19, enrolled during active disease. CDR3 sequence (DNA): TGTGCCATCACCTCGGACAGGGAATACCCTGAAGCTTTCTTT. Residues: CAITSDREYPEAFF.